A single T cell receptor (beta chain) is shown here with its context. This sample stems from a study of blood T cell repertoires in COVID-19. Study overall: The origin of the acute and convalescent COVID-19 samples was the United States, Italy and Spain. T cells, B-cell-depleted T cells, or PBMCs provided the cDNA or gDNA that served as material.

In the original workflow: How many nucleated cells were present was estimated from reference gene primer amplification. TCRdb keeps only in-frame clones here, not all; method: immunoSEQ multiplex PCR. V, J and clone size were drawn from that table, and D and trimming were deduced from the DNA. This table has over 130,000 clones, roughly 80% appearing once. Sequencing input: peripheral blood. The TCR sequence derives from a man aged 45-65 years with acute or convalescent COVID-19.

CDR3 loop: CSVKDSLNTEAFF. The CDR3 region has the DNA TGCAGCGTTAAGGACAGCTTGAACACTGAAGCTTTCTTT. The chain employs TRBV29-1 and TRBJ1-1; D is perhaps TRBD1 (6 bases). Germline V gives CDR1 SQVTM, CDR2 ANQGSEA. The CDR3 has 13 residues. The ends were cut back, 5 bases at V and 0 bases at J, with 10 bases in the middle.